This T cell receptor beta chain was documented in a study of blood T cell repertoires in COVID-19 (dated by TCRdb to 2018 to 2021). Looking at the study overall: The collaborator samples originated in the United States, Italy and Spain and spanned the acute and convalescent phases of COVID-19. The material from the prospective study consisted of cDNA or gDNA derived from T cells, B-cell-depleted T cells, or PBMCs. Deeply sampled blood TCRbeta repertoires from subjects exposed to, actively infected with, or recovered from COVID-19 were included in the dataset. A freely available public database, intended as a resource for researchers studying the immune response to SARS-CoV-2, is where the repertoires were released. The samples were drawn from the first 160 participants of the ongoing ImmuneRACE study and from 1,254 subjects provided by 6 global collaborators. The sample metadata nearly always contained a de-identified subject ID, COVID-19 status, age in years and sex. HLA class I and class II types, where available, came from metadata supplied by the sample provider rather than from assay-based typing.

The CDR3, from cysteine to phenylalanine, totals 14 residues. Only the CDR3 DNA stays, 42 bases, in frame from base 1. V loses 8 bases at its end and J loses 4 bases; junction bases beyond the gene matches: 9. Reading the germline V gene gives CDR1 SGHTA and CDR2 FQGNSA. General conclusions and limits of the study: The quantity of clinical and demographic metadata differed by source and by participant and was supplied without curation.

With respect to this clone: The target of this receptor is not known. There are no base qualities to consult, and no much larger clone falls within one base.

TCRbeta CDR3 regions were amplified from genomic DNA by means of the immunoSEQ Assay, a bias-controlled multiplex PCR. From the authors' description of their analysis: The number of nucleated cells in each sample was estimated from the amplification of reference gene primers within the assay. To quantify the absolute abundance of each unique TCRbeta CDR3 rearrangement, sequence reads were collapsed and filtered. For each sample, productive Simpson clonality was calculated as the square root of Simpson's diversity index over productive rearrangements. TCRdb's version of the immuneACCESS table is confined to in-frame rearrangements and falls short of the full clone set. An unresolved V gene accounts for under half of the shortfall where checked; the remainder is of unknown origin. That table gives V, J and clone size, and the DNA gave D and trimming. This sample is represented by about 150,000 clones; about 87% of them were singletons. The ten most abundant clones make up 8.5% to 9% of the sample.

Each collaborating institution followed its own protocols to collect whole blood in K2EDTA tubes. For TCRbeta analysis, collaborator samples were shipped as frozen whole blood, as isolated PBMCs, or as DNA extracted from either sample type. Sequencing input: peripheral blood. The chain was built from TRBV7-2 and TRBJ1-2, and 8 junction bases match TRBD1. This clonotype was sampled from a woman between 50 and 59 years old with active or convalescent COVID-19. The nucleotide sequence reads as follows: TGTGCCAGCCCCCAATCCGGGACAGGCTATGGCTACACCTTC. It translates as CASPQSGTGYGYTF.